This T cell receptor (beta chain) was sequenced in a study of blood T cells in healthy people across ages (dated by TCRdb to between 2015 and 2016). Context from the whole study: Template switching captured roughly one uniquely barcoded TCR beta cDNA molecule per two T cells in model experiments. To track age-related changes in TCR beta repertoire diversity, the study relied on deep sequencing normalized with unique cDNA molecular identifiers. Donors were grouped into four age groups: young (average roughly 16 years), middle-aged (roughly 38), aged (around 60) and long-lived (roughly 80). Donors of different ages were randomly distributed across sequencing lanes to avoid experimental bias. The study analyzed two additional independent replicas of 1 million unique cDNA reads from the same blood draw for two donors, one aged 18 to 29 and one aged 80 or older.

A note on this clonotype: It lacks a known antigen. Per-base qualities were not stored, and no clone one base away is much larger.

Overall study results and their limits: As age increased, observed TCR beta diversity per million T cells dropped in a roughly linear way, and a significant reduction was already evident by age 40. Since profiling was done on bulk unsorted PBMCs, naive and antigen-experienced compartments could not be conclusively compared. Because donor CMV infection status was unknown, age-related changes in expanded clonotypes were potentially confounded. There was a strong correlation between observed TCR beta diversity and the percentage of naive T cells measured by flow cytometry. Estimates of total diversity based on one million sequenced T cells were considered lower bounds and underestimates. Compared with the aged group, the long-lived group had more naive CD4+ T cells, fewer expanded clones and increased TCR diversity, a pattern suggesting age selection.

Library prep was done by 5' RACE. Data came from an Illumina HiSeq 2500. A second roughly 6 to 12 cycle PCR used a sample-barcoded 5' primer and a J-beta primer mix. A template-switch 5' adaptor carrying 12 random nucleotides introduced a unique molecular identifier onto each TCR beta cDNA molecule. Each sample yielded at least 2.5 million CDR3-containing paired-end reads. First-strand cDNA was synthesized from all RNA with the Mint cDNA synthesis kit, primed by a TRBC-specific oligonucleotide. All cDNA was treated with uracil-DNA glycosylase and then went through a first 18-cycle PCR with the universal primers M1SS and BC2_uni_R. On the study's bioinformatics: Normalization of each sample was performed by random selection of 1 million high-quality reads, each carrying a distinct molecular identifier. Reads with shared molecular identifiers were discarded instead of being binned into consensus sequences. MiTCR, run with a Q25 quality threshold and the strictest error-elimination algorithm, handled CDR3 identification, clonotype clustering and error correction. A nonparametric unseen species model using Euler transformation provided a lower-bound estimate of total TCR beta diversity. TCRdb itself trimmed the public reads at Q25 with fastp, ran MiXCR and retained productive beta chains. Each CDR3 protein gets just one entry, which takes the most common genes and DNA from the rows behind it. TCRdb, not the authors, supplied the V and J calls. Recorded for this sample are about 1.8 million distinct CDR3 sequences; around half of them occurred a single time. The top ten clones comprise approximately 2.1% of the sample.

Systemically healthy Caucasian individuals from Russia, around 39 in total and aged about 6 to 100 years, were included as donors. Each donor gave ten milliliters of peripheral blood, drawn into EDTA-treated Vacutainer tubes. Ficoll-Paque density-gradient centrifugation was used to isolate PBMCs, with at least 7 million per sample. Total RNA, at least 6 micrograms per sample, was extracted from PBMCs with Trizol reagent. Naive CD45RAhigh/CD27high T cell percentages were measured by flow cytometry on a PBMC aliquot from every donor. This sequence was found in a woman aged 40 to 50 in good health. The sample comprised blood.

In nucleotides, the sequence is TGTGCCAGCAGCTTAGGTATTAGCGGTGATGCGCAGTATTTT. It is translated as CASSLGISGDAQYF. The chain uses TRBV7-2 and TRBJ2-3; the D gene is perhaps TRBD2, on 6 matching bases. Inclusive of the bounding cysteine and phenylalanine, the CDR3 is 14 residues long. CDR3 DNA is the only sequence kept; it has 42 bases, read in frame from the first base. Trimming costs V 1 base and J 10 bases, and their ends lie 15 bases apart. From the germline V gene, CDR1 is SGHTA and CDR2 is FQGNSA.